Reported below is one TCR beta chain. Its target is unknown. The sample belongs to a study of T cells in Graves' hyperthyroidism and ophthalmopathy. The CDR3 loop spans 13 amino acids. The germline CDR1 and CDR2 sequences are SQVTM and ANQGSEA. V shed 8 bases and J 10 bases; nucleotides not matched to a gene: 9. Patients showing uncontrolled infection, other autoimmune disease, pregnancy or lactation were ineligible. Amplification targeted TCR beta CDR3 regions from RNA transcripts. HTBI primers were the set used in a first-round RT-PCR of the TCR CDR3. From the multiplex PCR reads, TCRdb called clonotypes with MiXCR, one entry per CDR3 protein. In the table there are 500,000 to 800,000 distinct CDR3 sequences, about 45% of which are singletons. Study-level findings and limits: Within blood appeared most thyroid clonotypes that had expanded above 0.001.

Sequenced: peripheral blood or thyroid tissue (not recorded which). The receptor was isolated from an adult man with Graves' disease, either hyperthyroidism or ophthalmopathy (not recorded which). The chain couples TRBV29-1 to TRBJ1-6; TRBD1 agrees at 9 bases. This CDR3 is CSLGTGPGSPLHF. The CDR3 DNA follows: TGCAGCTTAGGGACAGGGCCGGGCTCACCCCTCCACTTT. Filled out from reference TRBV29-1 and TRBJ1-6, the complete variable domain reads SAVISQKPSRDICQRGTSLTIQCQVDSQVTMMFWYRQQPGQSLTLIATANQGSEATYESGFVIDKFPISRPNLTFSTLTVSNMSPEDSSIYLCSLGTGPGSPLHFGNGTRLTVT.